Below are 17 T cell receptor beta chains sequenced from a single sample in a study of blood T cell repertoires in COVID-19. Clones were sequenced by immunoSEQ multiplex PCR, and TCRdb holds only the in-frame ones, with some missing. Of about 100,000 clones in the sample, roughly 89% were seen once. The sequenced sample was peripheral blood. These receptor sequences come from a woman aged 45-65 years with COVID-19, enrolled during active disease.

The chain uses TRBV5-8 and TRBJ1-4; 12 nucleotides align to TRBD1. Unmatched junction bases numbered 12, after V lost 3 bases and J lost 6 bases. Germline V lookup: CDR1 SGHTS, CDR2 YDEGEE. This CDR3 comprises 18 residues. The CDR3 here is CASSSPRDRGQMDEKLFF. DNA for the CDR3: TGTGCCAGCAGCTCCCCTCGGGACAGGGGGCAGATGGATGAAAAACTGTTTTTT.

The chain combines TRBV6-2 or TRBV6-3 with TRBJ1-2; D gene ambiguous. Trimming cost V 2 bases and J 3 bases, with 4 bases left between them. The CDR3 extends over 12 amino acids. Germline V gives CDR1 MNHEY, CDR2 SVGEGT. CDR3 in amino acids: CASSYPDYGYTF. For the CDR3, the DNA is TGTGCCAGCAGTTACCCAGACTATGGCTACACCTTC.

This sequence joins TRBV6-5 and TRBJ1-5; 8 bases map to TRBD1. The CDR3 covers 15 residues. The ends lost 7 bases at V and 3 bases at J; junction bases unmatched: 8. Germline CDR1 and CDR2: MNHEY and SVGAGI. CDR3 in amino acids: CASILQGVPNQPQHF. CDR3 nucleotides: TGTGCCAGCATTCTACAGGGGGTGCCCAATCAGCCCCAGCATTTT.

The J gene is TRBJ1-2, the V gene TRBV5-5; D might be TRBD1 (5 bases). The CDR3 length is 15 residues. Per germline, CDR1 SGHKS and CDR2 YYEKEE (reference sequence). Between the trimmed V and J ends, which lost 3 bases and 4 bases, there was a span of 16 bases. The CDR3 region is CASSSGGGGIYGYTF. Here the CDR3 DNA reads TGTGCCAGCAGCTCTGGCGGGGGAGGCATCTATGGCTACACCTTC.

This chain joins TRBV6-5 and TRBJ1-2; D remains ambiguous. The CDR3 consists of 11 residues. Germline V lookup: CDR1 MNHEY, CDR2 SVGAGI. The V and J ends lost 4 bases and 6 bases respectively, with 6 bases between them. CDR3 in amino acids: CASSSRDGYTF. The CDR3 region has the DNA TGTGCCAGCAGTTCGAGGGATGGCTACACCTTC.

Only a few counts were recorded for this clone. V is TRBV28 and J is TRBJ1-6, with D tentatively TRBD1 (6 bases). The CDR3 runs 15 residues. Germline CDR1 reads MDHEN; CDR2 reads SYDVKM. Trimming removed 5 bases from V and 8 bases from J, with 16 bases in between. The CDR3 DNA is TGTGCCAGCAGTCCGCCGGGACACAGCGATTCACCCCTCCACTTT. Translating gives CASSPPGHSDSPLHF.

The rearrangement joins TRBV10-3 to TRBJ2-1; 8 nucleotides match TRBD2. Germline V gene data show CDR1 as ENHRY and CDR2 as SYGVKD. This CDR3 spans 15 amino acids. V trimming: 3 bases; J trimming: 0 bases; junction bases outside the gene matches: 1. CDR3 nucleotide sequence: TGTGCCATCAGTGAACTAGCGGCCTCCTACAATGAGCAGTTCTTC. It codes for CAISELAASYNEQFF.

This sequence joins TRBV28 and TRBJ2-2; 13 nucleotides agree with TRBD2. The CDR3 totals 17 residues. Germline V lookup: CDR1 MDHEN, CDR2 SYDVKM. J was trimmed by 4 bases and V by 3 bases; bases with no gene match: 5. The CDR3 nucleotides are TGTGCCAGCAGTTTCGGACTAGCGGGGGCTCGCACCGGGGAGCTGTTTTTT. It encodes CASSFGLAGARTGELFF.

This chain links TRBV7-8 with TRBJ1-5, with D maybe TRBD1 (5 bases). V was shortened by 5 bases and J by 15 bases, with 14 bases between the two germline ends. The CDR3 spans 11 residues. Germline CDR1 reads SGHVS; CDR2 reads FQNEAQ. The CDR3, as DNA: TGTGCCAGCAGCCCTGGGCGGGGGTGGCATTTT. This codes for CASSPGRGWHF.

J is TRBJ2-1 and V is TRBV5-1, with TRBD2 matching 12 bases. The ends lost 2 bases at V and 0 bases at J; junction bases unmatched: 6. This CDR3 has 18 residues. Germline V gene sequence: CDR1 SGHRS, CDR2 YFSETQ. The CDR3 DNA reads TGCGCCAGCAGCTTCCTAGCGGGGGGGACAAGCTCCTACAATGAGCAGTTCTTC. The encoded protein is CASSFLAGGTSSYNEQFF.

The chain recombines TRBV28 with TRBJ2-5; TRBD1 is a possible D gene (5 bases). Germline V gene data show CDR1 as MDHEN and CDR2 as SYDVKM. Trimming took off 4 bases at V and 2 bases at J, with 14 bases between the two ends. The CDR3 is made up of 15 amino acids. CDR3 sequence: CASSSPGLGQETQYF. Written as DNA, the CDR3 is TGTGCCAGCAGTTCTCCAGGGTTGGGGCAAGAGACCCAGTACTTC.

V usage is TRBV5-1 and J usage is TRBJ1-6, with TRBD1 identical over 7 bases. The CDR3 length is 15 residues. Germline CDR1 is SGHRS and CDR2 is YFSETQ. The ends lost 3 bases at V and 5 bases at J; junction bases unmatched: 5. The CDR3 nucleotides are TGCGCCAGCAGCTCCGGGACAGCCGATAATTCACCCCTCCACTTT. As protein: CASSSGTADNSPLHF.

DNA for the CDR3: TGTGCCAGCAGCCCAGCGGGGGGAGATACGCAGTATTTT. Protein: CASSPAGGDTQYF. V usage is TRBV7-9 and J usage is TRBJ2-3; 9 nucleotides line up with TRBD2. CDR1 is SEHNR and CDR2 is FQNEAQ in the germline V gene (reference sequence). V trimming: 5 bases; J trimming: 5 bases; junction bases outside the gene matches: 2. This CDR3 is 13 amino acids long.

The chain uses TRBV11-2 and TRBJ2-3; TRBD1 agrees at 9 bases. This CDR3 region has 16 residues. Germline V gene sequence: CDR1 SGHAT, CDR2 FQNNGV. Trimming took 4 bases from V and 3 from J; bases not matched to a gene: 8. The CDR3: CASSYSPGQGTDTQYF. In DNA form, the CDR3 reads TGTGCCAGCAGCTATAGCCCGGGACAGGGAACAGATACGCAGTATTTT.

This chain links TRBV7-9 with TRBJ2-7; 9 bases align to TRBD1. Germline V gene data show CDR1 as SEHNR and CDR2 as FQNEAQ (reference sequence). The CDR3 contains 14 residues. Trimming removed 4 bases from V and 5 bases from J; junction bases left unmatched: 6. The CDR3 is CASSSGQGFDEQYF. The CDR3 coding sequence is TGTGCCAGCAGCTCGGGACAGGGTTTCGACGAGCAGTACTTC.

The chain links TRBV5-1 to TRBJ1-2, with D possibly TRBD1 on 6 matching bases. Trimming stripped 4 bases from V and 2 bases from J, with 18 bases between. The CDR3 length is 16 residues. Germline CDR1 and CDR2: SGHRS and YFSETQ. The DNA for the CDR3 is TGCGCCAGCAGCACCGGACAGCCTAAGAGGAACTATGGCTACACCTTC. Translating it yields CASSTGQPKRNYGYTF.

J is TRBJ1-5 and V is TRBV12-5; 7 nucleotides align to TRBD1. Trimming at V came to 2 bases and at J to 7 bases, leaving 5 bases not matched to a gene. CDR1 is LGHNT, CDR2 FRNRAP, per germline. This CDR3 is built from 14 residues. The CDR3 sequence is CASGLLTGLQPQHF. The DNA of the CDR3 is TGTGCTAGTGGTTTGCTGACAGGGCTCCAGCCCCAGCATTTT.